This TCR beta chain was documented in a study of response to subunit inactivated influenza vaccine. TCRdb redid the calling of the RT-PCR reads with MiXCR, one entry per CDR3 protein. Here the sample spans approximately 300,000 distinct CDR3 sequences, 20% to 25% being singletons. This receptor was taken from a man in his fifties or sixties who received an inactivated influenza vaccine. The source material was PBMCs from blood, sampled 21 months after vaccination.

The CDR3, as DNA: TGCGCCAGCAGCCAAGTTCCTAGCGGGGTGATTCAGTTCTTC. Protein: CASSQVPSGVIQFF. This chain connects TRBV4-1 to TRBJ2-1; 9 bases line up with TRBD2. CDR1 and CDR2 from the germline V gene are MGHRA and YSYEKL. V was pared by 1 base and J by 13 bases, with 8 bases of the junction left unmatched. The CDR3 consists of 14 residues.